This T cell receptor (beta chain) appears in the sequencing data of a study of cytomegalovirus exposure and HLA in healthy donors. Study as a whole: Prior work identified around 110 million unique TCR beta sequences in some 200 million T cells.

This CDR3 is 13 amino acids long. The V gene's germline CDR1 is SNHLY and CDR2 FYNNEI. Deletions cut 7 bases from V and 8 bases from J, with 12 bases between. The primer mix had 60 Vbeta and 13 Jbeta primers. Clones were sequenced by immunoSEQ multiplex PCR, and TCRdb holds only the in-frame ones, with some missing. The repertoire holds about 160,000 clones, with about 72% as singletons. The chain is built from TRBV2 and TRBJ1-6; no definite D call. Source material: PBMCs. The origin of this receptor is a man between 50 and 59 years old in good health and CMV-seropositive. CDR3 in amino acids: CASNPEADSPLHF. CDR3 in DNA: TGTGCCAGCAACCCGGAGGCAGATTCACCCCTCCACTTT.